This T cell receptor (beta chain) emerged from a study of blood T cell repertoires in COVID-19 (dated by TCRdb to the early 2020s). The study in broad terms: Samples from collaborators originated in the United States, Italy and Spain and spanned both the acute and convalescent phases of COVID-19. Samples came from the ongoing ImmuneRACE study (first 160 participants) plus 1,254 subjects from 6 global collaborators. Deeply sampled blood TCRbeta repertoires from subjects exposed to, actively infected with, or recovered from COVID-19 were included in the dataset. Where available, HLA class I and class II types were taken from metadata supplied by the sample provider and were not determined by assay-based typing. The repertoires were released in a freely available public database meant as a resource for research on the immune response to SARS-CoV-2. Sample metadata almost always included a de-identified subject ID, COVID-19 status, age in years and sex. The material from the prospective study consisted of cDNA or gDNA derived from T cells, B-cell-depleted T cells, or PBMCs. General study outcomes and caveats: The quantity of clinical and demographic metadata differed by source and by participant and was supplied without curation.

Details on this clone: Its antigen remains undetermined. The sample holds no much larger clone one base away, and base qualities are not on file.

TCRbeta CDR3 regions were amplified from genomic DNA by means of the immunoSEQ Assay, a bias-controlled multiplex PCR. The paper's data handling went like this. The number of nucleated cells in each sample was estimated from the amplification of reference gene primers within the assay. To quantify the absolute abundance of each unique TCRbeta CDR3 rearrangement, sequence reads were collapsed and filtered. For each sample, productive Simpson clonality was calculated as the square root of Simpson's diversity index across productive rearrangements. TCRdb provides this immuneACCESS table in a form limited to in-frame rearrangements. Some clones are lacking; in checked studies, under half of them reflect an unresolved V gene, and why the rest are absent is not known. The DNA gave D and trimming, while V, J and clone size come from that table. The table for this sample lists roughly 150,000 clones; approximately 95% of them were counted only once. The ten top clones hold about 2% of the sample.

Inclusive of the bounding cysteine and phenylalanine, the CDR3 is 14 residues long. The retained sequence is limited to the CDR3, 42 bases, with the frame set at the first base. As encoded in the germline V gene (reference sequence), CDR1 is SEHNR while CDR2 is FQNEAQ. V lost 4 bases and J lost 6 bases; the stretch between them is 12 bases long. At one collaborating source in Seattle, patients were enrolled during active infection and were followed longitudinally through the course of disease. Collaborating institutions collected whole blood in K2EDTA tubes following their own protocols. For TCRbeta analysis, collaborator samples were shipped as frozen whole blood, as isolated PBMCs, or as DNA extracted from either sample type.

Sequencing used peripheral blood. The receptor chain draws on TRBV7-9 and TRBJ2-2; the best D guess is TRBD2, with 6 bases matching. The sequence was collected from a woman in her fifties or sixties with COVID-19, enrolled during active disease. The encoded CDR3 is CASSSTPGAGELFF. The nucleotides read TGTGCCAGCAGCTCCACCCCGGGGGCCGGGGAGCTGTTTTTT.